This T cell receptor beta chain was captured in a study of shared clonotypes between healthy human individuals. Study outcomes and limitations: Memory subsets had estimated richness that was generally smaller than that of naive subsets. In having few donors, the study represented limited genetic and exposure-history diversity.

Adults of Caucasian background living in Nashville, Tennessee made up all donors. In the CD4+ fraction, cells were divided into CD45RA+ naive and CD45RA-negative memory subsets. CDR1 is SEHNR, CDR2 FQNEAQ, per germline (reference sequence). V shed 1 base and J shed 8 bases, with 5 bases lying between them. This CDR3 is built from 12 residues. TCRdb's copy holds only in-frame clones and misses some; the assay was immunoSEQ multiplex PCR. The profile shows 2 million to 3 million clones, 80% to 95% of them singletons. This clone has a single count. Antigen: not known. This receptor was obtained from a man aged 18-30 years in good health. Some clones in this sample may be carry-over from other donors' samples. The sequencing input was naive CD4+ T cells from PBMCs. Indicated subset: CD45RA+ positively selected. V and J are TRBV7-9 and TRBJ2-2; D ambiguous. The CDR3 nucleotides read TGTGCCAGCAGCTTAGGCAGGGGGGAGCTGTTTTTT. It codes for CASSLGRGELFF.